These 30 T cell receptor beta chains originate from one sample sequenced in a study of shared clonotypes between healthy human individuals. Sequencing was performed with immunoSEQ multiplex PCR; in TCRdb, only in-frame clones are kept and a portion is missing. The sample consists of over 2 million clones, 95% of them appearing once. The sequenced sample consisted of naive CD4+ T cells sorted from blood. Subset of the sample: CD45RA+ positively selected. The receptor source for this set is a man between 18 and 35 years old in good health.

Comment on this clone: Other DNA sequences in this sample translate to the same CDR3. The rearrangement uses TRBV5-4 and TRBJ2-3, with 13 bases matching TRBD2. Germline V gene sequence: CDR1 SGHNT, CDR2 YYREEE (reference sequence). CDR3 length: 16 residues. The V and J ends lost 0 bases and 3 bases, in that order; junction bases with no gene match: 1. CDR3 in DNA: TGTGCCAGCAGCTTGGGGACTAGCGGGAGAACAGATACGCAGTATTTT. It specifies CASSLGTSGRTDTQYF.

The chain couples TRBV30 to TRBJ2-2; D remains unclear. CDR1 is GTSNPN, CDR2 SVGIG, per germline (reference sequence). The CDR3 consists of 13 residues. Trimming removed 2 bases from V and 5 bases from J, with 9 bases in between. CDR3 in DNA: TGTGCCTGGAGTCAAGGGCGAACCGGGGAGCTGTTTTTT. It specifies CAWSQGRTGELFF.

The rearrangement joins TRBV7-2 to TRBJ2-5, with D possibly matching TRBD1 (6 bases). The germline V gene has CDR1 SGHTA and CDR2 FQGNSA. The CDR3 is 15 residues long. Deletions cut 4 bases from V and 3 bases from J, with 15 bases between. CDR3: CASSSTGISKETQYF. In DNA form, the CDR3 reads TGTGCCAGCAGCTCCACAGGGATTTCAAAAGAGACCCAGTACTTC. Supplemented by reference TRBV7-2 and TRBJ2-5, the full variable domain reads GAGVSQSPSNKVTEKGKDVELRCDPISGHTALYWYRQSLGQGLEFLIYFQGNSAPDKSGLPSDRFSAERTGGSVSTLTIQRTQQEDSAVYLCASSSTGISKETQYFGPGTRLLVL.

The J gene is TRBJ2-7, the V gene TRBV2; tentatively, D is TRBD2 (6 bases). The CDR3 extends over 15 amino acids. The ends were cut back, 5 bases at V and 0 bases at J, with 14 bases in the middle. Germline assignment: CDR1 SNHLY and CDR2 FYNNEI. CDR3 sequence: CASSLNRGGSYEQYF. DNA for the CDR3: TGTGCCAGCAGTCTAAATCGGGGAGGCTCCTACGAGCAGTACTTC.

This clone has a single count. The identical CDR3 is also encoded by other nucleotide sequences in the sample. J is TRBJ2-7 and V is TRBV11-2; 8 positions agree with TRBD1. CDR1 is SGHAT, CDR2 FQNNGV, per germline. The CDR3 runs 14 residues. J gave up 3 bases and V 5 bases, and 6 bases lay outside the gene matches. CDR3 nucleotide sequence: TGTGCCAGCAGCCCCGGACAGGGTTTCTACGAGCAGTACTTC. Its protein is CASSPGQGFYEQYF.

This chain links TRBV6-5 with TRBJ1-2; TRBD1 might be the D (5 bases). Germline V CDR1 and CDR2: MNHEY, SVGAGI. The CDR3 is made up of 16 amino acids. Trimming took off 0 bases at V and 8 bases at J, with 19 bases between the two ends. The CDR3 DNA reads TGTGCCAGCAGTTACTCGGGATTTGGGGGAGGACAAGGCTACACCTTC. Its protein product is CASSYSGFGGGQGYTF.

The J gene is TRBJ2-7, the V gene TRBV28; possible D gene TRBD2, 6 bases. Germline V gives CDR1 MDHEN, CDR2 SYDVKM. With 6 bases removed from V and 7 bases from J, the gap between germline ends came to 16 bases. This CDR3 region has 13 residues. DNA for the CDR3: TGTGCCAGCAGGGCGAGCGGGCTACGAGAGCAGTACTTC. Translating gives CASRASGLREQYF.

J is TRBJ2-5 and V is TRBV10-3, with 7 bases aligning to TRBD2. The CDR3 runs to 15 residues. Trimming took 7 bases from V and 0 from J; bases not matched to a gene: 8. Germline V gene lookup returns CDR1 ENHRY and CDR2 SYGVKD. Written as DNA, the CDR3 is TGTGCCATCAAAGACCCCGGGACTAACCAAGAGACCCAGTACTTC. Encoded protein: CAIKDPGTNQETQYF.

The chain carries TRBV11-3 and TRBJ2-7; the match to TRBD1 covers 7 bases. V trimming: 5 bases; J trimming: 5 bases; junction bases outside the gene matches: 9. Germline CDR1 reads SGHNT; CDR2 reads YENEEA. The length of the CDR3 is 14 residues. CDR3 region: CASSQTGLKNEQYF. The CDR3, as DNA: TGTGCCAGCAGCCAGACAGGGCTGAAGAACGAGCAGTACTTC.

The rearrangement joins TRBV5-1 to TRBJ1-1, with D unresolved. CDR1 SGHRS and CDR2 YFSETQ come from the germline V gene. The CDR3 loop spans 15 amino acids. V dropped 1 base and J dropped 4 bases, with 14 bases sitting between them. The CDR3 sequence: CASSLSVGGPTEAFF. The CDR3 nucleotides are TGCGCCAGCAGCTTGAGTGTGGGAGGGCCCACTGAAGCTTTCTTT.

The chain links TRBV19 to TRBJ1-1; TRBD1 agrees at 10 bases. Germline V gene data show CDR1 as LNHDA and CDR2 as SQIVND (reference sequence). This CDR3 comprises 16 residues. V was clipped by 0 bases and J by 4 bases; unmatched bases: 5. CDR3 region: CASSIELGTGVTEAFF. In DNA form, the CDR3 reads TGTGCCAGTAGTATAGAGCTCGGGACAGGGGTCACTGAAGCTTTCTTT.

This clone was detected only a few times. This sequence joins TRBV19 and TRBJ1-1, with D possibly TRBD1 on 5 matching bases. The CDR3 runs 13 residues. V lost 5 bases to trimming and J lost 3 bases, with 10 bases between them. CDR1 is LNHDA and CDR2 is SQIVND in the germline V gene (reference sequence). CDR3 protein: CASSVRRDTEAFF. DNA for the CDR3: TGTGCCAGTAGTGTCCGCAGGGACACTGAAGCTTTCTTT.

As DNA, the CDR3 is TGCGCCAGCAGCCCGACCGTGGGGGGCGAACATTCACCCCTCCACTTT. This codes for CASSPTVGGEHSPLHF. This sequence joins TRBV5-1 and TRBJ1-6; tentative D call: TRBD1 (6 bases). Trimming took off 4 bases at V and 8 bases at J, with 19 bases between the two ends. The CDR3 has 16 amino acids. Germline V lookup: CDR1 SGHRS, CDR2 YFSETQ.

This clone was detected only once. CDR3 in amino acids: CASSVGTALGNEQFF. The DNA for the CDR3 is TGTGCCAGCAGCGTCGGGACAGCCCTGGGGAATGAGCAGTTCTTC. The chain is built from TRBV11-2 and TRBJ2-1; TRBD1 matches at 7 bases. Trimming at V came to 5 bases and at J to 7 bases, leaving 11 bases not matched to a gene. This CDR3 spans 15 amino acids. In germline, CDR1 is SGHAT, CDR2 FQNNGV.

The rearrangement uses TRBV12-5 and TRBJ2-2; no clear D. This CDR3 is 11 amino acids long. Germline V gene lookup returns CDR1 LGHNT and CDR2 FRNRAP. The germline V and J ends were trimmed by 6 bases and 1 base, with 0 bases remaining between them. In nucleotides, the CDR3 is TGTGCTAGTGGGAACACCGGGGAGCTGTTTTTT. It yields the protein CASGNTGELFF.

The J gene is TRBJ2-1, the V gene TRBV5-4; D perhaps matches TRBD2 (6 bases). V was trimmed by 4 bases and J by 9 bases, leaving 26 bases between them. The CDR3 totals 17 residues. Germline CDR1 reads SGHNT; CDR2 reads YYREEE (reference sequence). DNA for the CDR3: TGTGCCAGCAGCCCAAAGACTAGTTCAAGCCCTAGGGGTGAGCAGTTCTTC. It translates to CASSPKTSSSPRGEQFF.

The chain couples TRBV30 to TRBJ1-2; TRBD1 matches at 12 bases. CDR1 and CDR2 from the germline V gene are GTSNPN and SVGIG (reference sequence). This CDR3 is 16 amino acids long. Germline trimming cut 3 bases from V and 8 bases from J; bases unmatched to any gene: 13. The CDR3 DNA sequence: TGTGCCTGGAGAGCATCCGGGACAGGGGGCGCAGGAGGCTACACCTTC. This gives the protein CAWRASGTGGAGGYTF.

In nucleotides, the CDR3 is TGTGCCACCAGCAGAGAGGACAGGGGTGGAATGAACACTGAAGCTTTCTTT. This sequence encodes CATSREDRGGMNTEAFF. V and J are TRBV15 and TRBJ1-1; TRBD1 matches 9 bases. Germline CDR1 is LNHNV and CDR2 is YYDKDF (reference sequence). J gave up 0 bases and V 0 bases, and 5 bases lay outside the gene matches. This CDR3 is 17 amino acids long.

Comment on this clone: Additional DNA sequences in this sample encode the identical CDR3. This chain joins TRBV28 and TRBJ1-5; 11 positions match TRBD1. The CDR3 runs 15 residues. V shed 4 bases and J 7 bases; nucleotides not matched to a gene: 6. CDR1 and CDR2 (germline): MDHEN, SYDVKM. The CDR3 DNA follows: TGTGCCAGCAGTTCAGGACAGGGGGCCGGACAGCCCCAGCATTTT. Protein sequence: CASSSGQGAGQPQHF.

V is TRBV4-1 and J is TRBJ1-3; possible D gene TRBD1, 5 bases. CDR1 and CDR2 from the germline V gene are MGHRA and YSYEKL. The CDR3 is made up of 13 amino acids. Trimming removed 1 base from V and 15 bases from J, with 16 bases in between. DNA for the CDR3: TGCGCCAGCAGCCAAGTCCCCGGACAAGGTAGATATTTT. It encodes CASSQVPGQGRYF.

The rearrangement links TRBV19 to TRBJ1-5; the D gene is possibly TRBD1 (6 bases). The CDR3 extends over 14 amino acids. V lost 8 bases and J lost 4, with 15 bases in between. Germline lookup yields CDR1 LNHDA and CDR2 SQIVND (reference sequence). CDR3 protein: CASSRQALNQPQHF. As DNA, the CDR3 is TGTGCCAGTTCGCGACAGGCCCTAAATCAGCCCCAGCATTTT. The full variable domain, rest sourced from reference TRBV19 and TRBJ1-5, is DGGITQSPKYLFRKEGQNVTLSCEQNLNHDAMYWYRQDPGQGLRLIYYSQIVNDFQKGDIAEGYSVSREKKESFPLTVTSAQKNPTAFYLCASSRQALNQPQHFGDGTRLSIL.

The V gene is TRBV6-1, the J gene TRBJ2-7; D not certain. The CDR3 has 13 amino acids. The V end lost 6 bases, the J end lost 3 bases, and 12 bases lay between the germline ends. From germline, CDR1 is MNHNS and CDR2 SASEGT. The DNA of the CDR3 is TGTGCCAGCAGCCGAATAACGAGCTACGAGCAGTACTTC. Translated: CASSRITSYEQYF.

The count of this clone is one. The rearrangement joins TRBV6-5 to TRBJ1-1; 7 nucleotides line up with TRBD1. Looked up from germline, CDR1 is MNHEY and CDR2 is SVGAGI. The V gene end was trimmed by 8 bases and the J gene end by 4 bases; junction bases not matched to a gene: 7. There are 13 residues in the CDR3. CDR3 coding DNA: TGTGCCAGCTCTGACAGGGTCCGCACTGAAGCTTTCTTT. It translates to CASSDRVRTEAFF.

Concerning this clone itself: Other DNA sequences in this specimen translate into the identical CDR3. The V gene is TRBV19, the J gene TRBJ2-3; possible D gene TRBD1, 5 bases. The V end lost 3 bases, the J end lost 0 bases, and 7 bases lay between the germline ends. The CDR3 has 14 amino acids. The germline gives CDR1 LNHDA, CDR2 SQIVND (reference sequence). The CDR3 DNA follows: TGTGCCAGTAGTATCGACAGAAGCACAGATACGCAGTATTTT. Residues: CASSIDRSTDTQYF. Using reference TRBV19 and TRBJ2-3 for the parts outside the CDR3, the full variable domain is DGGITQSPKYLFRKEGQNVTLSCEQNLNHDAMYWYRQDPGQGLRLIYYSQIVNDFQKGDIAEGYSVSREKKESFPLTVTSAQKNPTAFYLCASSIDRSTDTQYFGPGTRLTVL.

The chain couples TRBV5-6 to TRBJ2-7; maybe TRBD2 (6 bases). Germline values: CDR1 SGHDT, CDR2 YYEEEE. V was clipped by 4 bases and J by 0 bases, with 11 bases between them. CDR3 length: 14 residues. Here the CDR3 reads CASSRGTDSYEQYF. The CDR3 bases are TGTGCCAGCAGCCGGGGGACGGACTCCTACGAGCAGTACTTC.

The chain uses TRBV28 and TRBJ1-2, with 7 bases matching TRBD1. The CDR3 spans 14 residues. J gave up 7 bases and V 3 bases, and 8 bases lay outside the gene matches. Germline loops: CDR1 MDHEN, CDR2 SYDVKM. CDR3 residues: CASSLPSKGAGYTF. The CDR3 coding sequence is TGTGCCAGCAGTTTGCCCTCAAAGGGGGCTGGCTACACCTTC.

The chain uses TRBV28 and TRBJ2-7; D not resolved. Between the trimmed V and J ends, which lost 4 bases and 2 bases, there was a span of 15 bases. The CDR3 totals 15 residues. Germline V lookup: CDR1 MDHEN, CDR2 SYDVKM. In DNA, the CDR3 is TGTGCCAGCAGTTCCCCCCGGGTCGGAACCTACGAGCAGTACTTC. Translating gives CASSSPRVGTYEQYF.

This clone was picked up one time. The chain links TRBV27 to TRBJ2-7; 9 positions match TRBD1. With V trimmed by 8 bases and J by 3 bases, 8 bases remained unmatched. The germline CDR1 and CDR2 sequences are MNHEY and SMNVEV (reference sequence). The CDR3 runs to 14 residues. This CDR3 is CASGWGQGLYEQYF. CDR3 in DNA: TGTGCCAGCGGTTGGGGACAGGGACTCTACGAGCAGTACTTC.

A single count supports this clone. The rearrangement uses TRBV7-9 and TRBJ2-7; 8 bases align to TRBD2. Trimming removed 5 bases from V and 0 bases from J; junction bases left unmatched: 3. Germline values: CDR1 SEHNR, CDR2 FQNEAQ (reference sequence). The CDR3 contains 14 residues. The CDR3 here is CASSRTSSSYEQYF. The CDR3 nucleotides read TGTGCCAGCAGCCGGACTAGCAGCTCCTACGAGCAGTACTTC.

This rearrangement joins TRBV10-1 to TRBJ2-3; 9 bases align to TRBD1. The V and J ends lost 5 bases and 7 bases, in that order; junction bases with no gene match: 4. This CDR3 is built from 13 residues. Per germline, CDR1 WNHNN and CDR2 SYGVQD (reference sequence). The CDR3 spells CASSTGGMNTQYF. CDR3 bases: TGCGCCAGCAGTACAGGGGGCATGAATACGCAGTATTTT.